This entry lists 27 T cell receptor beta chains sequenced from one sample in a study of metastatic and nonmetastatic thyroid tumors. MiXCR re-clonotyped the PCR reads for TCRdb. The sample includes 13,000 or so clones, roughly 25% seen only once; the top ten take 9.5% to 15%. Each patient came to thyroid surgery without any prior treatment (of any kind). Sequencing was carried out using adjacent normal tissue. The receptors derive from a female donor with papillary thyroid cancer or a benign thyroid nodule (not recorded which). Some clones in this sample may be carry-over from other donors' samples.

This chain links TRBV11-2 with TRBJ2-7; 10 positions agree with TRBD2. From germline, CDR1 is SGHAT and CDR2 FQNNGV. This CDR3 spans 15 amino acids. V lost 5 bases, J lost 6 bases, and 10 bases stayed unmatched. The CDR3: CASSPSAGGPVEQYF. CDR3 coding DNA: TGTGCCAGCAGCCCCTCAGCGGGAGGGCCGGTCGAGCAGTACTTC.

This clone was counted at least ten times. The chain has TRBV20-1 and TRBJ2-7; D unresolved. With 5 bases removed from V and 3 bases from J, the gap between germline ends came to 11 bases. The CDR3 is made up of 12 amino acids. Germline assignment: CDR1 DFQATT and CDR2 SNEGSKA (reference sequence). CDR3 sequence: CSAPGISYEQYF. The CDR3 DNA reads as TGCAGTGCTCCCGGTATTAGCTACGAGCAGTACTTC.

This sequence joins TRBV11-2 and TRBJ2-1; TRBD2 agrees at 8 bases. Looked up from germline, CDR1 is SGHAT and CDR2 is FQNNGV. The CDR3 runs to 18 residues. V dropped 0 bases and J dropped 4; count of bases not matched to a gene: 11. CDR3: CASSLDFRLAGFYNEQFF. CDR3 DNA: TGTGCCAGCAGCTTAGATTTTCGGCTAGCGGGCTTTTACAATGAGCAGTTCTTC.

The sample holds many counts of this clone. This chain links TRBV20-1 with TRBJ2-2; D is possibly TRBD1 or TRBD2 (6 bases each). This CDR3 is 14 amino acids long. From germline, CDR1 is DFQATT and CDR2 SNEGSKA (reference sequence). The V end was cut by 0 bases, the J end by 6 bases, with 11 bases between. The CDR3 DNA is TGCAGTGCTAGAGATAGGGGGGCCGCCGGGGAGCTGTTTTTT. Translated: CSARDRGAAGELFF.

This clone is judged medium-sized (0.01 to 0.1%). This chain links TRBV10-1 with TRBJ2-3; 12 bases are a match to TRBD1. Germline V gene sequence: CDR1 WNHNN, CDR2 SYGVQD (reference sequence). J was trimmed by 5 bases and V by 8 bases; bases with no gene match: 11. CDR3 length: 16 residues. CDR3 residues: CASSPAGQGAKDTQYF. The CDR3 DNA reads as TGCGCCAGCTCACCAGCGGGACAGGGGGCTAAAGATACGCAGTATTTT.

The sample holds a few counts of this clone. J is TRBJ2-5 and V is TRBV6-5; 7 nucleotides align to TRBD1. This CDR3 comprises 14 residues. Germline V gene sequence: CDR1 MNHEY, CDR2 SVGAGI. V gave up 3 bases and J gave up 5 bases; unmatched junction bases: 6. The CDR3 DNA sequence: TGTGCCAGCAGTTATAGTAGGGGGCTGGAGACCCAGTACTTC. As protein: CASSYSRGLETQYF.

By sample share, this clone is medium-sized. This chain links TRBV6-1 with TRBJ2-3, with D unresolved. The CDR3 sequence is 12 residues long. The germline V gene has CDR1 MNHNS and CDR2 SASEGT. V was clipped by 6 bases and J by 3 bases, with 7 bases between them. This CDR3 reads CASRLGTDTQYF. CDR3 DNA: TGTGCCAGCAGACTCGGAACAGATACGCAGTATTTT.

Within the sample, this clone is medium-sized. This sequence joins TRBV6-1 and TRBJ2-1, with a weak D call TRBD2 (5 bases). The ends were cut back, 9 bases at V and 0 bases at J, with 15 bases in the middle. Per germline, CDR1 MNHNS and CDR2 SASEGT. The CDR3 has 15 amino acids. CDR3 DNA sequence: TGTGCCAGTCGAGCGGCAAAGGGCTCCTACAATGAGCAGTTCTTC. Encoded protein: CASRAAKGSYNEQFF.

This clone was recorded many times. Other DNA sequences of this sample code for an identical CDR3. This sequence joins TRBV24-1 and TRBJ2-3; weak D call: TRBD2 (5 bases). The V and J ends lost 9 bases and 6 bases respectively, with 15 bases between them. The CDR3 is 13 amino acids. The germline V gene has CDR1 KGHDR and CDR2 SFDVKD. The CDR3 DNA follows: TGTGCCACCTCGGAGGTTCGTGCGGATACGCAGTATTTT. It yields the protein CATSEVRADTQYF.

A few counts support this clone. The rearrangement joins TRBV16 to TRBJ1-1; tentative D call: TRBD1 (5 bases). The V gene lost 0 bases and the J gene lost 9 bases, with 11 bases spanning the gap. The CDR3 runs to 13 residues. The germline gives CDR1 KGHSY, CDR2 FQNENV. In DNA form, the CDR3 reads TGTGCCAGCAGCCAATCTCTAGTGGGGCAAGCTTTCTTT. This translates into CASSQSLVGQAFF. Combining the CDR3 with reference TRBV16 and TRBJ1-1 gives the whole variable domain GEEVAQTPKHLVRGEGQKAKLYCAPIKGHSYVFWYQQVLKNEFKFLISFQNENVFDETGMPKERFSAKCLPNSPCSLEIQATKLEDSAVYFCASSQSLVGQAFFGQGTRLTVV.

This clone was found a few times. This chain connects TRBV6-2 or TRBV6-3 to TRBJ1-3; D remains ambiguous. V was cut by 2 bases and J by 0 bases, with 2 bases left in between. The CDR3 extends over 13 amino acids. CDR1 is MNHEY and CDR2 is SVGEGT in the germline V gene. In DNA form, the CDR3 reads TGTGCCAGCAGTTACCTCTCTGGAAACACCATATATTTT. Residues: CASSYLSGNTIYF.

With respect to this clone: This CDR3 is also generated by other DNA sequences in the sample. V and J are TRBV5-1 and TRBJ1-2; a weak D match, TRBD1 (6 bases). V lost 4 bases and J 2 bases, leaving 9 bases between the germline ends. Germline CDR1 and CDR2: SGHRS and YFSETQ. This CDR3 spans 13 amino acids. CDR3 loop: CASSRDTNYGYTF. DNA of the CDR3: TGCGCCAGCAGCCGGGACACAAACTATGGCTACACCTTC.

This clone is medium-sized by share. V usage is TRBV28 and J usage is TRBJ2-5, with TRBD1 as a possible D gene (5 bases). The CDR3 has 13 residues. Germline-derived CDR1 and CDR2 are MDHEN and SYDVKM. With 6 bases removed from V and 4 bases from J, the gap between germline ends came to 12 bases. The DNA for the CDR3 is TGTGCCAGCAGCTTGGGCAGGGCAGAGACCCAGTACTTC. It specifies CASSLGRAETQYF.

V is TRBV12-5 and J is TRBJ1-1; no clear D gene. Looked up from germline, CDR1 is LGHNT and CDR2 is FRNRAP. There are 9 residues in the CDR3. V lost 6 bases, J lost 12 bases, and 8 bases lay in between. The CDR3 nucleotides are TGTGCTAGTGGGTTCAGGTCTTTCTTT. It translates to CASGFRSFF. The variable domain in full, with the rest retrieved from reference TRBV12-5 and TRBJ1-1, is DARVTQTPRHKVTEMGQEVTMRCQPILGHNTVFWYRQTMMQGLELLAYFRNRAPLDDSGMPKDRFSAEMPDATLATLKIQPSEPRDSAVYFCASGFRSFFGQGTRLTVV.

This clone was counted only a few times. This rearrangement joins TRBV12-3 or TRBV12-4 to TRBJ2-7; no clear D. V was pared by 2 bases and J by 6 bases, with 8 bases between. There are 12 residues in the CDR3. The CDR3 loop is CASSLFIPEQYF. The CDR3 DNA reads TGTGCCAGCAGTTTATTTATCCCCGAGCAGTACTTC.

This clone counts as medium-sized (0.01 to 0.1%). The V and J genes are TRBV6-4 and TRBJ2-2; tentative D call: TRBD2 (5 bases). Trimming removed 3 bases at V and 6 bases at J, with 11 bases between. The germline CDR1 and CDR2 sequences are MRHNA and SNTAGT. This CDR3 region has 14 residues. The CDR3 loop is CASSDSSSAGELFF. For the CDR3, the DNA is TGTGCCAGCAGTGATTCTAGCTCGGCCGGGGAGCTGTTTTTT.

This clone was seen repeatedly, ten times or more. V usage is TRBV9 and J usage is TRBJ2-3, with 13 positions matching TRBD2. V was clipped by 5 bases and J by 3 bases; unmatched bases: 6. CDR1 is SGDLS and CDR2 is YYNGEE in the germline V gene. This CDR3 has 16 amino acids. CDR3 residues: CASSTGTSGITDTQYF. The CDR3 nucleotides read TGTGCCAGCAGTACCGGGACTAGCGGGATAACAGATACGCAGTATTTT.

This clone was seen only a few times. The V and J genes are TRBV6-1 and TRBJ2-4; D is perhaps TRBD1 (6 bases). V was shortened by 3 bases and J by 4 bases, with 10 bases between the two germline ends. The germline V gene encodes CDR1 MNHNS and CDR2 SASEGT. The CDR3 is 14 amino acids. The CDR3 coding sequence is TGTGCCAGCAGTGACTGGGGGCAAAAAAACATTCAGTACTTC. The encoded protein is CASSDWGQKNIQYF.

This clone is medium-sized within its sample. The chain joins TRBV28 to TRBJ1-1, with TRBD1 matching 8 bases. V lost 3 bases, J lost 1 base, and 7 bases stayed unmatched. Germline V gives CDR1 MDHEN, CDR2 SYDVKM. The CDR3 has 16 residues. The CDR3 nucleotides read TGTGCCAGCAGTTTTAGCAGGGGGCTAAGGAACACTGAAGCTTTCTTT. Its translation: CASSFSRGLRNTEAFF.

This clone was seen a few times. The CDR3 sequence is CASSQTGGNEQFF. The CDR3 DNA is TGCGCCAGCAGCCAAACCGGGGGGAATGAGCAGTTCTTC. The chain recombines TRBV4-1 with TRBJ2-1; 7 nucleotides line up with TRBD2. V lost 2 bases, J lost 7 bases, and 2 bases stayed unmatched. The CDR3 is 13 residues long. From germline, CDR1 is MGHRA and CDR2 YSYEKL.

The sample holds a few counts of this clone. The rearrangement links TRBV12-5 to TRBJ2-7; D may be TRBD1 or TRBD2 (5 bases each). The CDR3 runs to 18 residues. V was shortened by 3 bases and J by 5 bases, with 26 bases between the two germline ends. From germline, CDR1 is LGHNT and CDR2 FRNRAP. The CDR3 loop reads CASGFSMGSGRRGDEQYF. The DNA for the CDR3 is TGTGCTAGTGGTTTTTCTATGGGGTCGGGACGCCGAGGGGACGAGCAGTACTTC.

This clone was observed many times. The chain is built from TRBV19 and TRBJ2-6, with D unresolved. This CDR3 spans 17 amino acids. CDR1 is LNHDA, CDR2 SQIVND, per germline (reference sequence). V was pared by 6 bases and J by 0 bases, with 15 bases between. CDR3 region: CASRVWRPDSGANVLTF. In DNA, the CDR3 is TGTGCCAGTAGGGTCTGGCGACCCGACTCTGGGGCCAACGTCCTGACTTTC.

This clone showed up many times. The chain combines TRBV6-1 with TRBJ1-5; D uncertain. Looked up from germline, CDR1 is MNHNS and CDR2 is SASEGT. V lost 3 bases, J lost 5 bases, and 14 bases lay in between. CDR3 length: 15 amino acids. This CDR3 reads CASSDRKAGDQPQHF. CDR3 nucleotide sequence: TGTGCCAGCAGTGATCGTAAGGCTGGGGATCAGCCCCAGCATTTT.

This clone is labeled medium-sized (0.01 to 0.1%). V usage is TRBV12-5 and J usage is TRBJ2-7, with D perhaps TRBD1 (6 bases). Trimming left V 5 bases short and J 3 bases short, with 11 bases between. CDR1 LGHNT and CDR2 FRNRAP come from the germline V gene. The CDR3 spans 13 residues. The CDR3 region is CASGTGQIYEQYF. CDR3 nucleotides: TGTGCTAGTGGTACAGGACAGATCTACGAGCAGTACTTC.

This clone is medium-sized. V and J are TRBV19 and TRBJ2-7; possible D gene TRBD2, 6 bases. The germline V and J ends were trimmed by 8 bases and 4 bases, with 21 bases remaining between them. The CDR3 spans 15 residues. Germline-derived CDR1 and CDR2 are LNHDA and SQIVND (reference sequence). The chain's CDR3 is CASRMGGFAGYEQYF. Here the CDR3 DNA reads TGTGCCAGTCGGATGGGGGGATTCGCGGGTTACGAGCAGTACTTC.

This clone turned up a few times. The V and J genes are TRBV20-1 and TRBJ2-7, with D possibly being TRBD2 (7 bases). CDR3 length equals 16 residues. V shed 4 bases and J shed 7 bases, with 26 bases lying between them. The germline gives CDR1 DFQATT, CDR2 SNEGSKA (reference sequence). CDR3 nucleotide sequence: TGCAGTGCTACAGAGCCTCAGGGAGGGCTAAGGGGGGAGCAGTACTTC. The encoded protein is CSATEPQGGLRGEQYF.

By its share, this clone is medium-sized (0.01 to 0.1%). The chain has TRBV27 and TRBJ2-1; tentative D call: TRBD2 (7 bases). The ends were cut back, 6 bases at V and 5 bases at J, with 23 bases in the middle. Germline values: CDR1 MNHEY, CDR2 SMNVEV (reference sequence). The CDR3 covers 17 residues. The CDR3 DNA follows: TGTGCCAGCAGCCCCCGGGGGGCACAGGTGGGGGACAATGAGCAGTTCTTC. This sequence encodes CASSPRGAQVGDNEQFF.